What follows are 29 T cell receptor beta chains derived from one specimen sequenced in a study of cytomegalovirus exposure and HLA in healthy donors. Use of 60 Vbeta and 13 Jbeta primers characterized the PCR. Here immunoSEQ multiplex PCR was the method, and the copy in TCRdb shows in-frame clones only, minus some. The top ten hold around 7.2% of the sample, which has roughly 180,000 clones, over 70% seen once. Sequenced: PBMCs. These TCRs come from a man aged 30 to 39 in good health and CMV-seropositive.

This rearrangement joins TRBV5-1 to TRBJ1-3, with a tentative D call TRBD1 (5 bases). CDR3 length equals 15 residues. Germline lookup yields CDR1 SGHRS and CDR2 YFSETQ. The V end lost 0 bases, the J end lost 0 bases, and 7 bases lay between the germline ends. DNA of the CDR3: TGCGCCAGCAGCTTGGCAGGGTTCTCTGGAAACACCATATATTTT. This gives the protein CASSLAGFSGNTIYF. Based on the CDR3 plus reference TRBV5-1 and TRBJ1-3, the full variable domain is KAGVTQTPRYLIKTRGQQVTLSCSPISGHRSVSWYQQTPGQGLQFLFEYFSETQRNKGNFPGRFSGRQFSNSRSEMNVSTLELGDSALYLCASSLAGFSGNTIYFGEGSWLTVV.

This chain joins TRBV4-2 and TRBJ1-1, with 7 bases aligning to TRBD1. After removal of 3 bases from V and 2 bases from J, the junction contained 3 bases not matched to a gene. This CDR3 contains 14 residues. Per the germline V gene, CDR1 is LGHNA and CDR2 is YNFKEQ. The CDR3 DNA reads as TGTGCCAGCAGCCAGGGACAGATCAACACTGAAGCTTTCTTT. Translation gives CASSQGQINTEAFF.

This chain uses TRBV7-9 with TRBJ2-7; TRBD1 might be the D (5 bases). The CDR3 length is 14 residues. The V gene's germline CDR1 is SEHNR and CDR2 FQNEAQ (reference sequence). V was cut by 5 bases and J by 1 base, with 12 bases left in between. In nucleotides, the CDR3 is TGTGCCAGCAGCCACACGAAGGGGTCCTACGAGCAGTACTTC. Translating gives CASSHTKGSYEQYF.

This chain's CDR3 is CASRNPDRGGEKLFF. DNA of the CDR3: TGTGCCAGCAGAAATCCGGACAGGGGGGGCGAAAAACTGTTTTTT. V is TRBV6-6 and J is TRBJ1-4; 10 bases align to TRBD1. Germline V gene data show CDR1 as MNHNY and CDR2 as SVGAGI (reference sequence). The CDR3 sequence is 15 residues long. J lost 8 bases, V lost 6 bases, and 9 bases had no gene match.

The chain has TRBV7-8 and TRBJ2-1; D possibly corresponds to TRBD1 (6 bases). The length of the CDR3 is 19 residues. Trimming stripped 2 bases from V and 0 bases from J, with 20 bases between. Germline V lookup: CDR1 SGHVS, CDR2 FQNEAQ. This chain's CDR3 is CASSLNTHSGQSSYNEQFF. CDR3 sequence (DNA): TGTGCCAGCAGCTTAAATACCCATTCCGGACAGAGCTCCTACAATGAGCAGTTCTTC.

The chain uses TRBV7-6 and TRBJ1-4, with TRBD1 as a possible D gene (5 bases). Looked up from germline, CDR1 is SGHVS and CDR2 is FNYEAQ. The germline V and J ends were trimmed by 1 base and 6 bases, with 12 bases remaining between them. CDR3 length equals 15 residues. DNA for the CDR3: TGTGCCAGCAGCTTAGAAGGGCAGGGCCATGAAAAACTGTTTTTT. Amino acid sequence: CASSLEGQGHEKLFF.

This clone was detected only a few times. The chain is built from TRBV4-3 and TRBJ2-1, with TRBD1 as a possible D gene (6 bases). V shed 4 bases and J shed 7 bases, with 17 bases lying between them. CDR1 LGHNA and CDR2 YSLEER come from the germline V gene. This CDR3 has 15 amino acids. CDR3 sequence reads: CASSLVTGTPNEQFF. The CDR3 DNA follows: TGCGCCAGCAGCCTTGTTACCGGGACACCAAATGAGCAGTTCTTC.

This chain uses TRBV6-5 with TRBJ2-1; 7 bases agree with TRBD2. V lost 5 bases, J lost 7 bases, and 8 bases stayed unmatched. Germline values: CDR1 MNHEY, CDR2 SVGAGI. The CDR3 has 14 residues. The CDR3 sequence: CASSPLAGVNEQFF. Written as DNA, the CDR3 is TGTGCCAGCAGTCCCTTGGCGGGAGTTAATGAGCAGTTCTTC.

DNA for the CDR3: TGTGCCAGCGGACAGGGGATAGCACCCCTCCACTTT. Encoded protein: CASGQGIAPLHF. The chain uses TRBV6-5 and TRBJ1-6; 9 nucleotides align to TRBD1. Germline loops: CDR1 MNHEY, CDR2 SVGAGI. The CDR3 is 12 amino acids. Trimming at V came to 8 bases and at J to 11 bases, leaving 4 bases not matched to a gene.

This clone has more than one count but fewer than ten. The V gene is TRBV27, the J gene TRBJ1-1, with TRBD1 identical over 9 bases. The CDR3 loop spans 15 amino acids. Germline lookup yields CDR1 MNHEY and CDR2 SMNVEV (reference sequence). V gave up 7 bases and J gave up 6 bases; unmatched junction bases: 12. CDR3 sequence: CASINLGTGRPEAFF. The CDR3 DNA sequence: TGTGCCAGCATAAACCTTGGGACAGGGAGGCCTGAAGCTTTCTTT.

This sequence joins TRBV27 and TRBJ2-1; 7 bases agree with TRBD2. Germline V gives CDR1 MNHEY, CDR2 SMNVEV (reference sequence). The CDR3 has 14 residues. Trimming removed 5 bases from V and 8 bases from J; junction bases left unmatched: 9. The CDR3: CASSTRLAIDEQFF. The CDR3 region has the DNA TGTGCCAGCAGTACCAGACTAGCAATCGATGAGCAGTTCTTC.

This clone has more than one count but fewer than ten. V gene TRBV19 combines with J gene TRBJ2-5, with TRBD2 matching over 8 bases. This CDR3 is 13 amino acids long. Germline loops: CDR1 LNHDA, CDR2 SQIVND (reference sequence). J lost 10 bases, V lost 5 bases, and 9 bases had no gene match. This CDR3 reads CASSPDWAGGQYF. CDR3 nucleotide sequence: TGTGCCAGTAGTCCCGACTGGGCGGGGGGCCAGTACTTC.

The V gene is TRBV18, the J gene TRBJ2-5; TRBD1 aligns across 11 bases. V trimming: 1 base; J trimming: 5 bases; junction bases outside the gene matches: 9. This CDR3 is built from 17 residues. Germline V gene sequence: CDR1 KGHSH, CDR2 LQKENI. The CDR3 DNA is TGTGCCAGCTCACCACTAAAAGGACAGGGGGCATCGGAGACCCAGTACTTC. Residues: CASSPLKGQGASETQYF.

The chain couples TRBV19 to TRBJ1-5; TRBD1 aligns across 8 bases. This CDR3 has 14 residues. After removal of 1 base from V and 6 bases from J, the junction contained 2 bases not matched to a gene. Germline V CDR1 and CDR2: LNHDA, SQIVND (reference sequence). CDR3 sequence (DNA): TGTGCCAGTAGTATAGGACAGGGGCTTCAGCCCCAGCATTTT. This translates into CASSIGQGLQPQHF.

This clone has a single count. The chain couples TRBV6-1 to TRBJ1-4; D is unclear. Looked up from germline, CDR1 is MNHNS and CDR2 is SASEGT. The CDR3 has 14 residues. Trimming stripped 4 bases from V and 0 bases from J, with 6 bases between. Written as DNA, the CDR3 is TGTGCCAGCAGTGCTCAGGCAACTAATGAAAAACTGTTTTTT. This gives the protein CASSAQATNEKLFF.

V gene TRBV7-7 combines with J gene TRBJ2-1; 9 bases line up with TRBD2. V gave up 5 bases and J gave up 5 bases; unmatched junction bases: 7. Germline CDR1 and CDR2: SSHAT and FNYEAQ (reference sequence). There are 15 residues in the CDR3. CDR3 in DNA: TGTGCCAGCAGCCTTGGGACTAGCAAAGACAATGAGCAGTTCTTC. Amino acids: CASSLGTSKDNEQFF.

Written as DNA, the CDR3 is TGCGCCAGCAGCCCCCAAGCACTAGCGGGAGACTACGAGCAGTACTTC. Protein sequence: CASSPQALAGDYEQYF. The chain couples TRBV4-1 to TRBJ2-5, with TRBD2 identical over 11 bases. Near its end, the DNA agrees better with TRBJ2-7, so the J call may be wrong. There are 16 residues in the CDR3. Germline V gene sequence: CDR1 MGHRA, CDR2 YSYEKL.

This clone was counted only a few times. V is TRBV5-4 and J is TRBJ2-7, with TRBD1 matching over 7 bases. V dropped 4 bases and J dropped 6; count of bases not matched to a gene: 13. The length of the CDR3 is 15 residues. The germline CDR1 and CDR2 sequences are SGHNT and YYREEE (reference sequence). The chain's CDR3 is CASSRSDRASREQYF. CDR3 in DNA: TGTGCCAGCAGCCGTTCCGACAGGGCGAGTCGCGAGCAGTACTTC.

The genes are TRBV30 and TRBJ2-7; TRBD1 is a possible D gene (8 bases). V lost 7 bases and J lost 3, with 13 bases in between. The germline V gene has CDR1 GTSNPN and CDR2 SVGIG (reference sequence). The CDR3 has 12 residues. In DNA form, the CDR3 reads TGTGCCTCAAACAGGGGGGGCTACGAGCAGTACTTC. Encoded protein: CASNRGGYEQYF.

The gene calls are TRBV5-4 and TRBJ1-1; TRBD1 might be the D (6 bases). The CDR3 extends over 16 amino acids. Between the trimmed V and J ends, which lost 4 bases and 1 base, there was a span of 17 bases. Germline V CDR1 and CDR2: SGHNT, YYREEE (reference sequence). CDR3 bases: TGTGCCAGCAGCCCGCCAGGGGTAGGACGGAACACTGAAGCTTTCTTT. Translating gives CASSPPGVGRNTEAFF.

The chain couples TRBV19 to TRBJ2-1; 10 positions agree with TRBD2. CDR3 length: 13 residues. Trimming removed 10 bases from V and 8 bases from J; junction bases left unmatched: 8. The germline gives CDR1 LNHDA, CDR2 SQIVND (reference sequence). Written as DNA, the CDR3 is TGTGCCACCCTCGGGACTAGCGTTCATGAGCAGTTCTTC. This sequence encodes CATLGTSVHEQFF.

This rearrangement joins TRBV7-9 to TRBJ2-5; D might be TRBD2 (6 bases). The end of the DNA fits TRBJ2-7 better, so the J call may be wrong. Looked up from germline, CDR1 is SEHNR and CDR2 is FQNEAQ (reference sequence). The CDR3 is 14 amino acids. The CDR3 bases are TGTGCCAGCAGCCTATCGGGGGAGTCCTACGAGCAGTACTTC. It encodes CASSLSGESYEQYF.

The V gene is TRBV28, the J gene TRBJ2-7; perhaps TRBD2 as D (5 bases). The CDR3 loop spans 18 amino acids. Trimming cost V 4 bases and J 2 bases, with 24 bases left between them. Germline assignment: CDR1 MDHEN and CDR2 SYDVKM. CDR3 sequence (DNA): TGTGCCAGCAGTTCCTCTCCGGGGTTGGGCGCGATCGCCTACGAGCAGTACTTC. Its protein product is CASSSSPGLGAIAYEQYF.

This chain uses TRBV5-4 with TRBJ1-1; 9 nucleotides line up with TRBD1. Germline V lookup: CDR1 SGHNT, CDR2 YYREEE (reference sequence). V was clipped by 2 bases and J by 1 base; unmatched bases: 3. The CDR3 runs to 15 residues. CDR3 loop: CASSLYRGQNTEAFF. The CDR3, as DNA: TGTGCCAGCAGCTTATACAGGGGGCAGAACACTGAAGCTTTCTTT.

Worth noting for this clone: The germline gene is not matched at one end of the junction; a read error may be the cause. The chain carries TRBV7-9 and TRBJ2-2; 11 nucleotides line up with TRBD2. Germline CDR1 SEHNR, CDR2 FQNEAQ (reference sequence). The CDR3 spans 14 residues. The CDR3 region is CSSSFTSGSPELFF. CDR3 DNA: TGTTCCAGCAGCTTCACTAGCGGGAGCCCGGAGCTGTTTTTT. The full variable domain, rest sourced from reference TRBV7-9 and TRBJ2-2, is DTGVSQNPRHKITKRGQNVTFRCDPISEHNRLYWYRQTLGQGPEFLTYFQNEAQLEKSRLLSDRFSAERPKGSFSTLEIQRTEQGDSAMYLCSSSFTSGSPELFFGEGSRLTVL.

V and J are TRBV7-8 and TRBJ1-1, with D tentatively TRBD1 (6 bases). Germline V gene sequence: CDR1 SGHVS, CDR2 FQNEAQ. V was trimmed by 2 bases and J by 4 bases, leaving 20 bases between them. The length of the CDR3 is 17 residues. In DNA form, the CDR3 reads TGTGCCAGCAGCTTATCGGGCAACGACAGGCGAGGCACTGAAGCTTTCTTT. Protein product: CASSLSGNDRRGTEAFF. The entire variable domain, with the rest obtained from reference TRBV7-8 and TRBJ1-1, is as follows: GAGVSQSPRYKVAKRGQDVALRCDPISGHVSLFWYQQALGQGPEFLTYFQNEAQLDKSGLPSDRFFAERPEGSVSTLKIQRTQQEDSAVYLCASSLSGNDRRGTEAFFGQGTRLTVV.

A single count supports this clone. The rearrangement uses TRBV11-3 and TRBJ1-2; 7 nucleotides align to TRBD1. Germline assignment: CDR1 SGHNT and CDR2 YENEEA. The J segment lost 0 bases and the V segment lost 2 bases, leaving 12 bases of the junction unmatched. There are 18 residues in the CDR3. CDR3 loop: CASSLKTGPFRTNYGYTF. CDR3 bases: TGTGCCAGCAGCTTAAAGACAGGGCCATTCCGAACTAACTATGGCTACACCTTC.

In its sample, this clone was seen once. The chain couples TRBV15 to TRBJ2-7; 9 nucleotides agree with TRBD1. Trimming took 1 base from V and 2 from J; bases not matched to a gene: 9. CDR1 is LNHNV, CDR2 YYDKDF, per germline (reference sequence). This CDR3 comprises 17 residues. The CDR3 region is CATSRVGGQGLTYEQYF. The CDR3, as DNA: TGTGCCACCAGCAGAGTTGGGGGACAGGGCCTAACCTACGAGCAGTACTTC.

The V gene is TRBV7-9, the J gene TRBJ1-1, with D maybe TRBD1 (6 bases). Germline V gene data show CDR1 as SEHNR and CDR2 as FQNEAQ (reference sequence). The CDR3 has 14 amino acids. Trimming left V 1 base short and J 4 bases short, with 10 bases between. CDR3 DNA: TGTGCCAGCAGCTTAGGGGGACATCGCACTGAAGCTTTCTTT. Translated, it gives CASSLGGHRTEAFF.